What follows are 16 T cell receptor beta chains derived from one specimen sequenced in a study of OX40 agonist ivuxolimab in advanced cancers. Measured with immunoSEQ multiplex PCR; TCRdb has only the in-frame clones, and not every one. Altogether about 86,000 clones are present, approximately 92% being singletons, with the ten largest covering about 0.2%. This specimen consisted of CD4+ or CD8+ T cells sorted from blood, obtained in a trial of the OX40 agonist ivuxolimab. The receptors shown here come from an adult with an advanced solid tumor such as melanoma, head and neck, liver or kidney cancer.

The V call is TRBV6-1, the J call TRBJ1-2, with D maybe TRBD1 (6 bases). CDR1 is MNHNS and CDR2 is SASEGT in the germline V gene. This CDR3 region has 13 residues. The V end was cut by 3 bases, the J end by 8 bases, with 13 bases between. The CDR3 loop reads CASSEQGMWGYTF. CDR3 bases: TGTGCCAGCAGTGAGCAGGGGATGTGGGGCTACACCTTC.

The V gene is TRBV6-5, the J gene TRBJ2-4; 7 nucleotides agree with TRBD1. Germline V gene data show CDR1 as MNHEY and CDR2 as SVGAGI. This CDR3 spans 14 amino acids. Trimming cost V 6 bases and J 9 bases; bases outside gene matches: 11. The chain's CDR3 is CASSRDSFSTIQYF. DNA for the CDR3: TGTGCCAGCAGCCGGGACAGCTTTTCAACCATTCAGTACTTC.

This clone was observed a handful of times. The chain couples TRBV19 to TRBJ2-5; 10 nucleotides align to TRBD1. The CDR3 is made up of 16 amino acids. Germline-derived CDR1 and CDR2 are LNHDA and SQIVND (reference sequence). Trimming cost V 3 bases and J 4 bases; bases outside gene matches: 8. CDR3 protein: CASSIQTGTGVETQYF. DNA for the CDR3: TGTGCCAGTAGTATCCAAACCGGGACAGGGGTAGAGACCCAGTACTTC.

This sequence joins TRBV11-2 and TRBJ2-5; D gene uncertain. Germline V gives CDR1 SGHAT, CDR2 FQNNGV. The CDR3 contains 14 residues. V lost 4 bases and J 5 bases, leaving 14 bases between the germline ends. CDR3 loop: CASSSFGVLETQYF. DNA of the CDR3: TGTGCCAGCAGCTCCTTTGGTGTCTTGGAGACCCAGTACTTC.

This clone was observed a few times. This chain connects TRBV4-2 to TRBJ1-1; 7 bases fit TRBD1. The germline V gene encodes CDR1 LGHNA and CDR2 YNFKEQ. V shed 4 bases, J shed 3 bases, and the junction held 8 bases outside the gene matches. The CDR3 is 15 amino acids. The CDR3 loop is CASSPAQGEDTEAFF. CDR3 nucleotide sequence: TGTGCCAGCAGCCCCGCCCAGGGGGAGGACACTGAAGCTTTCTTT.

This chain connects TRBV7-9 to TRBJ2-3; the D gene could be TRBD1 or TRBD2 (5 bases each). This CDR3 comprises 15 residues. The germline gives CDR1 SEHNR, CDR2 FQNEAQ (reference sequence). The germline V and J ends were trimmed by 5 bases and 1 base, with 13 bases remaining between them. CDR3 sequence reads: CASSPVRGRTDTQYF. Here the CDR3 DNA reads TGTGCCAGCAGCCCGGTGAGGGGTCGCACAGATACGCAGTATTTT.

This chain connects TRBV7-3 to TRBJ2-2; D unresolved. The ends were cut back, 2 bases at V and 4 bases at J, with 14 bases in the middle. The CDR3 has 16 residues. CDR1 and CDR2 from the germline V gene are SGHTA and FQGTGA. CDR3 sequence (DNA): TGTGCCAGCAGCTTATACGTGGGAACGGTCACCGGGGAGCTGTTTTTT. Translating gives CASSLYVGTVTGELFF.

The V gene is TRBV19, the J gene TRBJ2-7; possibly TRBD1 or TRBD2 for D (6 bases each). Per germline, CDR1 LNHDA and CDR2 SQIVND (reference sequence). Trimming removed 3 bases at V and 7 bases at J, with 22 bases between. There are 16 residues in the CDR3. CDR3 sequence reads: CASSIRSGGPSREQYF. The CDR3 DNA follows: TGTGCCAGTAGTATTCGGTCCGGGGGCCCAAGTAGGGAGCAGTACTTC. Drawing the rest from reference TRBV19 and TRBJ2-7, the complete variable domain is DGGITQSPKYLFRKEGQNVTLSCEQNLNHDAMYWYRQDPGQGLRLIYYSQIVNDFQKGDIAEGYSVSREKKESFPLTVTSAQKNPTAFYLCASSIRSGGPSREQYFGPGTRLTVT.

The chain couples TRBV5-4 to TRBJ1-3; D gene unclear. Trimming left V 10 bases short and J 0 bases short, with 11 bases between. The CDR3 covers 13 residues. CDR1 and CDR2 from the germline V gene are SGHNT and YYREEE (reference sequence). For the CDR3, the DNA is TGTGCCGTAAGCCGGAGCTCTGGAAACACCATATATTTT. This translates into CAVSRSSGNTIYF.

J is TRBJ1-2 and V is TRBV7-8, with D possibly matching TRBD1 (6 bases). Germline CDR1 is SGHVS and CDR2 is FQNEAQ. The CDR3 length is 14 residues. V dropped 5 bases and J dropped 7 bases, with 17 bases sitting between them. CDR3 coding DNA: TGTGCCAGCAGCCCACTGGACAGTAGCGGTGGCTACACCTTC. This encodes CASSPLDSSGGYTF.

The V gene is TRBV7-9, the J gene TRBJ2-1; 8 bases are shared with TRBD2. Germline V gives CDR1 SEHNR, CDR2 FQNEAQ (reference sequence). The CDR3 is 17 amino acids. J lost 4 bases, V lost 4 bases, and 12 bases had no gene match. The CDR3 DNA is TGTGCCAGCAGCTCTAAGCCGGGACTAGGTTTATACAATGAGCAGTTCTTC. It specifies CASSSKPGLGLYNEQFF.

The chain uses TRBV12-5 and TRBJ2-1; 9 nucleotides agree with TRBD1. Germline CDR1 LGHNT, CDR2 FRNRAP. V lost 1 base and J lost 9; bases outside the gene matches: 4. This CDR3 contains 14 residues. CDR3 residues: CASGLGDRGGEQFF. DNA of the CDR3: TGTGCTAGTGGTTTGGGCGACAGGGGGGGTGAGCAGTTCTTC. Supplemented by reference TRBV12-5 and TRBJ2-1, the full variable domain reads DARVTQTPRHKVTEMGQEVTMRCQPILGHNTVFWYRQTMMQGLELLAYFRNRAPLDDSGMPKDRFSAEMPDATLATLKIQPSEPRDSAVYFCASGLGDRGGEQFFGPGTRLTVL.

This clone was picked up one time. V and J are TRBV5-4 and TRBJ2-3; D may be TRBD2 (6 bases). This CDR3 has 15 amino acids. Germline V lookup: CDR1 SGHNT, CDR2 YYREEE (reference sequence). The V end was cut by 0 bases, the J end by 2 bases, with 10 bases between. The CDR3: CASSLGLDPTDTQYF. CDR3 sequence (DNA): TGTGCCAGCAGCTTGGGACTAGACCCCACAGATACGCAGTATTTT.

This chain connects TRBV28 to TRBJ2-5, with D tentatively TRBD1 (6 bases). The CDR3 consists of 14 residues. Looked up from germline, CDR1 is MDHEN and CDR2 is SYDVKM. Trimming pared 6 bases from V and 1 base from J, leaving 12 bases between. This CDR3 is CASSTRGVQETQYF. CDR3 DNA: TGTGCCAGCAGCACCAGGGGCGTCCAAGAGACCCAGTACTTC.

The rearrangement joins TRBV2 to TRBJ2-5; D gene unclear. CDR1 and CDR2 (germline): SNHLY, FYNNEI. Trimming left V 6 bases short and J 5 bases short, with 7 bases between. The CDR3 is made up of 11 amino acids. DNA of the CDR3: TGTGCCAGCAGACTGGCGGAGACCCAGTACTTC. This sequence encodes CASRLAETQYF.

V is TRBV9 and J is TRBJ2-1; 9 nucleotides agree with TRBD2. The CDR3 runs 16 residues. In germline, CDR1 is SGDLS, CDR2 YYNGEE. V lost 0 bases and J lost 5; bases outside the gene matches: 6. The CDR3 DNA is TGTGCCAGCAGCGTAGCTTTGCGGGAGGGGGACAATGAGCAGTTCTTC. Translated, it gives CASSVALREGDNEQFF.